Presented here are 7 T cell receptor beta chains from one specimen sequenced in a study of blood T cell repertoires in COVID-19. Only in-frame clones appear in the TCRdb table, and some are missing; sequencing was by immunoSEQ multiplex PCR. This sample has approximately 340,000 clones, with approximately 86% found just once. Source material: peripheral blood. All receptors come from a man aged 25-40 years with COVID-19, enrolled during active disease.

This clone has a single count. This chain uses TRBV2 with TRBJ2-5; D is undetermined. Trimming took 1 base from V and 3 from J, leaving 15 bases between them. The CDR3 runs 16 residues. CDR1 is SNHLY and CDR2 is FYNNEI in the germline V gene. CDR3 nucleotides: TGTGCCAGCAGTGAAGGTTCGGTGTGGGCTGAAGAGACCCAGTACTTC. Its translation: CASSEGSVWAEETQYF.

The chain carries TRBV5-1 and TRBJ1-2; D unclear. V was cut by 6 bases and J by 1 base, with 13 bases left in between. CDR1 SGHRS and CDR2 YFSETQ come from the germline V gene. This CDR3 has 14 residues. CDR3 DNA sequence: TGCGCCAGCAAGTATAACGCGGGTAACTATGGCTACACCTTC. Encoded protein: CASKYNAGNYGYTF.

This chain links TRBV9 with TRBJ2-1; 7 bases agree with TRBD1. The germline V gene encodes CDR1 SGDLS and CDR2 YYNGEE. The ends lost 4 bases at V and 1 base at J; junction bases unmatched: 2. There are 14 residues in the CDR3. The chain's CDR3 is CASSKTGSYNEQFF. CDR3 DNA sequence: TGTGCCAGCAGCAAGACAGGGTCCTACAATGAGCAGTTCTTC.

The chain carries TRBV19 and TRBJ2-1; 13 bases line up with TRBD2. CDR1 and CDR2 (germline): LNHDA, SQIVND (reference sequence). This CDR3 spans 17 amino acids. Losses at the gene ends were 5 bases for V and 8 bases for J; bases not matched to a gene: 12. Here the CDR3 reads CASSPRGLAGVQDEQFF. The CDR3 DNA follows: TGTGCCAGTAGTCCACGAGGACTAGCGGGAGTTCAGGATGAGCAGTTCTTC.

The V gene is TRBV28, the J gene TRBJ1-4; TRBD1 matches at 8 bases. Trimming took 3 bases from V and 8 from J; bases not matched to a gene: 8. Germline CDR1 is MDHEN and CDR2 is SYDVKM. CDR3 length: 15 residues. CDR3 amino acids: CASSFPNRGFEKLFF. The CDR3 DNA is TGTGCCAGCAGTTTTCCGAACAGGGGGTTCGAAAAACTGTTTTTT.

The chain carries TRBV6-5 and TRBJ1-2; 8 bases map to TRBD1. Germline-derived CDR1 and CDR2 are MNHEY and SVGAGI. This CDR3 comprises 13 residues. V gave up 5 bases and J gave up 4 bases; unmatched junction bases: 3. CDR3 region: CASSHQGAYGYTF. The CDR3 coding sequence is TGTGCCAGCAGTCACCAGGGGGCCTATGGCTACACCTTC.

The chain joins TRBV10-3 to TRBJ2-3; D is undetermined. Trimming removed 3 bases from V and 0 bases from J, with 10 bases in between. CDR1 and CDR2 (germline): ENHRY, SYGVKD. The CDR3 spans 15 residues. The CDR3 spells CAISDRASSTDTQYF. DNA of the CDR3: TGTGCCATCAGTGATCGAGCATCTAGCACAGATACGCAGTATTTT.